This is a list of T cell receptor beta chains from one sample in a study of a mutant IDH1 vaccine in newly diagnosed glioma. Their recognized antigens are unknown. Libraries were prepared by immunoSEQ multiplex PCR; TCRdb keeps only in-frame clonotypes and omits some of them. The table records approximately 30,000 clones, about 93% of them present only once. Sequences were derived from PBMCs, sampled from a glioma patient whose treatment included an IDH1 peptide vaccine. Source of these receptors: a middle-aged woman with glioma. Both conserved end residues are part of each CDR3. The D gene is left open where the match is weak. Clone size is stated in some rows and not others, as once, few, many or a class when expanded.

CDR3 protein	CDR3 DNA	clone size	J gene	D gene	V gene
CASSQLTGAGMGGYTF	TGTGCCAGCAGCCAACTGACAGGGGCGGGTATGGGTGGCTACACCTTC	.	TRBJ1-2	TRBD1	TRBV4-2
CAWSAETQYF	TGTGCCTGGAGCGCGGAGACCCAGTACTTC	.	TRBJ2-5	.	TRBV30
CASSQGLGQPQHF	TGTGCCAGCAGCCAGGGGTTAGGTCAGCCCCAGCATTTT	.	TRBJ1-5	.	TRBV14
CASSHTNYGYTF	TGTGCCAGCAGCCATACTAACTATGGCTACACCTTC	.	TRBJ1-2	.	TRBV7-9
CASSSTLGLAGVSEQFF	TGTGCCAGCAGCTCCACACTAGGACTAGCGGGAGTATCTGAGCAGTTCTTC	.	TRBJ2-1	TRBD2	TRBV7-2
CASSQPGRANYGYTF	TGCGCCAGCAGCCAACCTGGACGGGCTAACTATGGCTACACCTTC	.	TRBJ1-2	.	TRBV4-1
CASSPLLDGSNEQYF	TGTGCCAGCAGCCCCCTCTTGGACGGGAGCAACGAGCAGTACTTC	.	TRBJ2-7	.	TRBV4-2
CASSLLDTEAFF	TGTGCCAGCAGCTTACTTGACACTGAAGCTTTCTTT	.	TRBJ1-1	.	TRBV7-9
CASSFQTGRTNTEAFF	TGTGCCAGCAGCTTTCAGACGGGCAGGACGAACACTGAAGCTTTCTTT	.	TRBJ1-1	.	TRBV5-6
CASSSQGNEQYF	TGTGCCAGCAGTTCACAGGGGAACGAGCAGTACTTC	.	TRBJ2-7	TRBD1	TRBV11-3
CASSVSGNGEPQHF	TGTGCCAGTAGTGTCTCAGGAAACGGTGAGCCCCAGCATTTT	.	TRBJ1-5	.	TRBV19
CASSSGQGRVNEKLFF	TGTGCCAGCAGTTCGGGACAGGGGAGGGTTAATGAAAAACTGTTTTTT	once	TRBJ1-4	TRBD1	TRBV6-5
CASSPDQPQHF	TGTGCCAGCTCACCTGATCAGCCCCAGCATTTT	.	TRBJ1-5	.	TRBV18
CASSMRSGFGATEAFF	TGTGCCAGTAGTATGAGGAGCGGGTTTGGGGCGACTGAAGCTTTCTTT	.	TRBJ1-1	.	TRBV19
CASSYSSGGYNEQFF	TGTGCCAGCAGTTACTCTAGCGGGGGGTACAATGAGCAGTTCTTC	.	TRBJ2-1	TRBD2	TRBV6-6